Shown below are 31 T cell receptor beta chains from a single sample sequenced in a study of blood T cell repertoires in COVID-19. Libraries were prepared by immunoSEQ multiplex PCR; TCRdb keeps only in-frame clonotypes and omits some of them. This table has 150,000 to 200,000 clones, 86% appearing once. Sequenced sample: peripheral blood. The receptors were sampled from a man in his sixties with acute or convalescent COVID-19.

The V gene is TRBV27, the J gene TRBJ2-4, with 8 bases lining up with TRBD1. The CDR3 has 15 residues. The germline CDR1 and CDR2 sequences are MNHEY and SMNVEV (reference sequence). V was clipped by 6 bases and J by 0 bases; unmatched bases: 4. The CDR3 here is CASSNRGVAKNIQYF. The DNA for the CDR3 is TGTGCCAGCAGCAACAGGGGGGTAGCCAAAAACATTCAGTACTTC.

V usage is TRBV7-2 and J usage is TRBJ1-2; no clear D. Germline lookup yields CDR1 SGHTA and CDR2 FQGNSA. CDR3 length equals 13 residues. Deletions cut 1 base from V and 3 bases from J, with 6 bases between. The CDR3 DNA sequence: TGTGCCAGCAGCTTAGTGGGAGACTATGGCTACACCTTC. Translating it yields CASSLVGDYGYTF. The complete variable domain, with remaining parts taken from reference TRBV7-2 and TRBJ1-2, reads GAGVSQSPSNKVTEKGKDVELRCDPISGHTALYWYRQSLGQGLEFLIYFQGNSAPDKSGLPSDRFSAERTGGSVSTLTIQRTQQEDSAVYLCASSLVGDYGYTFGSGTRLTVV.

The chain recombines TRBV11-1 with TRBJ1-1; D might be TRBD1 (6 bases). Per germline, CDR1 SGHAT and CDR2 FQDESV (reference sequence). The CDR3 has 13 amino acids. V lost 1 base and J 7 bases, leaving 10 bases between the germline ends. CDR3 DNA sequence: TGTGCCAGCAGCTTAGGTTTCAGGGGTGAAGCTTTCTTT. This sequence encodes CASSLGFRGEAFF.

The genes are TRBV27 and TRBJ2-7; 9 bases map to TRBD1. The V and J ends lost 6 bases and 3 bases, in that order; junction bases with no gene match: 9. The CDR3 consists of 15 residues. The germline V gene has CDR1 MNHEY and CDR2 SMNVEV (reference sequence). CDR3 region: CASSPRGTGNYEQYF. The CDR3 DNA is TGTGCCAGCAGCCCCCGCGGGACAGGGAACTACGAGCAGTACTTC.

Only one count was recorded for this clone. The chain links TRBV7-2 to TRBJ2-3, with 13 bases aligning to TRBD2. Germline V gene data show CDR1 as SGHTA and CDR2 as FQGNSA. This CDR3 is built from 15 residues. V shed 4 bases and J 4 bases; nucleotides not matched to a gene: 2. CDR3: CASSSTSGRPDTQYF. The CDR3 nucleotides read TGTGCCAGCAGCTCGACTAGCGGGAGGCCAGATACGCAGTATTTT.

V and J are TRBV21-1 and TRBJ2-1; no check of the table's D call, TRBD2, against the DNA was made. TRBV21-1 is flagged as a pseudogene. CDR3 length: 16 amino acids. The CDR3: CASSTRTRTGVDEQFF. Written as DNA, the CDR3 is TGTGCCAGCAGCACCCGGACTAGAACGGGCGTCGATGAGCAGTTCTTC.

The chain links TRBV30 to TRBJ2-4; TRBD1 matches 9 bases. V dropped 5 bases and J dropped 13; count of bases not matched to a gene: 6. CDR1 and CDR2 (germline): GTSNPN, SVGIG (reference sequence). There are 11 residues in the CDR3. The DNA for the CDR3 is TGTGCCTGGGCCGGGACAGGGCCCCAGTACTTC. This translates into CAWAGTGPQYF.

This sequence joins TRBV5-3 and TRBJ1-1; a weak D match, TRBD1 (6 bases). TRBV5-3 is an ORF, and what it does is uncertain. This CDR3 has 15 amino acids. With 0 bases removed from V and 4 bases from J, the gap between germline ends came to 13 bases. CDR3 in amino acids: CARSLVVGAVTEAFF. DNA of the CDR3: TGTGCCAGAAGCTTGGTGGTGGGGGCGGTCACTGAAGCTTTCTTT.

This chain joins TRBV29-1 and TRBJ2-7, with D possibly being TRBD1 (6 bases). The CDR3 runs to 12 residues. The V gene's germline CDR1 is SQVTM and CDR2 ANQGSEA. Trimming took 5 bases from V and 4 from J, leaving 12 bases between them. The CDR3 nucleotides read TGCAGCGTTTCACAGGGTCGATACGAGCAGTACTTC. Protein sequence: CSVSQGRYEQYF.

The chain links TRBV5-4 to TRBJ1-1; D remains ambiguous. The CDR3 is 17 amino acids. The V gene's germline CDR1 is SGHNT and CDR2 YYREEE (reference sequence). Trimming shortened V by 0 bases and J by 0 bases, and 15 bases separated the two germline ends. CDR3 sequence: CASSLVSGSVMNTEAFF. CDR3 nucleotides: TGTGCCAGCAGCTTGGTTTCCGGTTCTGTGATGAACACTGAAGCTTTCTTT.

V is TRBV28 and J is TRBJ1-1; D might be TRBD1 (6 bases). The V end was cut by 0 bases, the J end by 4 bases, with 9 bases between. CDR3 length equals 14 residues. Germline V gives CDR1 MDHEN, CDR2 SYDVKM. This CDR3 is CASSLWGGGTEAFF. CDR3 coding DNA: TGTGCCAGCAGTTTATGGGGAGGGGGCACTGAAGCTTTCTTT.

About this clone: One end of the junction does not line up with germline, which may come from a read error. The gene calls are TRBV28 and TRBJ1-2; a possible D gene is TRBD1 (5 bases). CDR1 and CDR2 from the germline V gene are MDHEN and SYDVKM. CDR3 size: 11 residues. CDR3 loop: CASSSYMDTLF. DNA of the CDR3: TGTGCCAGCAGTTCCTATATGGACACGCTCTTC.

This chain connects TRBV5-1 to TRBJ2-7; the match to TRBD2 covers 10 bases. V lost 3 bases, J lost 4 bases, and 16 bases stayed unmatched. The length of the CDR3 is 18 residues. Germline CDR1 reads SGHRS; CDR2 reads YFSETQ. CDR3 region: CASSSRPLSSGSAYEQYF. DNA of the CDR3: TGCGCCAGCAGCTCTCGGCCACTTTCTAGCGGGAGCGCGTACGAGCAGTACTTC.

This rearrangement joins TRBV5-4 to TRBJ1-2, with D unclear. Germline CDR1 and CDR2: SGHNT and YYREEE (reference sequence). The CDR3 has 15 residues. Between the trimmed V and J ends, which lost 2 bases and 4 bases, there was a span of 15 bases. The CDR3 here is CASSFPLGSGYGYTF. In nucleotides, the CDR3 is TGTGCCAGCAGCTTCCCACTGGGAAGCGGCTATGGCTACACCTTC.

The chain combines TRBV5-1 with TRBJ1-1; 10 nucleotides agree with TRBD1. Germline values: CDR1 SGHRS, CDR2 YFSETQ. The CDR3 is made up of 15 amino acids. Trimming at V came to 2 bases and at J to 5 bases, leaving 6 bases not matched to a gene. CDR3 nucleotides: TGCGCCAGCAGCTTTACCGGGACAGGGGAAACTGAAGCTTTCTTT. Amino acid sequence: CASSFTGTGETEAFF.

This clone was detected a few times. Written as DNA, the CDR3 is TGTGCCAGCAGGGCTAGCGGGAGCCCAGATACGCAGTATTTT. This codes for CASRASGSPDTQYF. The chain combines TRBV21-1 with TRBJ2-3; TRBD2 is taken as the D call from the table, unchecked against the DNA. TRBV21-1 is designated a pseudogene. This CDR3 contains 14 residues.

The chain has TRBV6-2 or TRBV6-3 and TRBJ1-1; possible D gene TRBD1, 5 bases. V lost 6 bases and J lost 1, with 15 bases in between. The CDR3 sequence is 15 residues long. Germline V CDR1 and CDR2: MNHEY, SVGEGT. In DNA, the CDR3 is TGTGCCAGCAGCCTCCAAGGGGCTCGGAACACTGAAGCTTTCTTT. Protein product: CASSLQGARNTEAFF.

CDR3 in DNA: TGTGCCACCTCGGATGGGAGGATCTCTAGCACAGATACGCAGTATTTT. Encoded protein: CATSDGRISSTDTQYF. The genes are TRBV5-4 and TRBJ2-3, with D possibly TRBD2 on 6 matching bases. Per the germline V gene, CDR1 is SGHNT and CDR2 is YYREEE (reference sequence). The CDR3 is made up of 16 amino acids. V shed 9 bases and J shed 0 bases, with 20 bases lying between them.

This chain connects TRBV29-1 to TRBJ1-1; 7 nucleotides agree with TRBD1. V was clipped by 3 bases and J by 3 bases; unmatched bases: 7. CDR3 length: 14 residues. In germline, CDR1 is SQVTM, CDR2 ANQGSEA. The CDR3 nucleotides read TGCAGCGTTGAGGAGGGGGCTGGGGACACTGAAGCTTTCTTT. This encodes CSVEEGAGDTEAFF.

The chain joins TRBV7-3 to TRBJ2-3; TRBD2 is a possible D gene (5 bases). The V and J ends lost 3 bases and 2 bases respectively, with 12 bases between them. Germline V gene data show CDR1 as SGHTA and CDR2 as FQGTGA. The CDR3 is made up of 15 amino acids. The CDR3 DNA follows: TGTGCCAGCAGCTTCGGACTCGCCCACACAGATACGCAGTATTTT. It specifies CASSFGLAHTDTQYF.

J is TRBJ2-7 and V is TRBV5-1, with no clear D. This CDR3 is 14 amino acids long. Germline V gene data show CDR1 as SGHRS and CDR2 as YFSETQ. V was shortened by 1 base and J by 0 bases, with 8 bases between the two germline ends. CDR3 in DNA: TGCGCCAGCAGCTTGCTCTCCAGCTCCTACGAGCAGTACTTC. This codes for CASSLLSSSYEQYF.

This chain joins TRBV6-5 and TRBJ1-2; no clear D. Trimming took 0 bases from V and 4 from J, leaving 12 bases between them. The CDR3 length is 15 residues. CDR1 is MNHEY, CDR2 SVGAGI, per germline. The DNA for the CDR3 is TGTGCCAGCAGTTACTCGAAGGCGGTACCCTATGGCTACACCTTC. Protein sequence: CASSYSKAVPYGYTF.

The J gene is TRBJ1-1, the V gene TRBV19, with 9 positions matching TRBD1. The CDR3 runs 16 residues. In germline, CDR1 is LNHDA, CDR2 SQIVND (reference sequence). Trimming removed 8 bases from V and 2 bases from J; junction bases left unmatched: 12. The CDR3 here is CASSYRGRGVNTEAFF. CDR3 bases: TGTGCCAGTTCTTACAGGGGGCGCGGGGTAAACACTGAAGCTTTCTTT.

The chain couples TRBV5-1 to TRBJ2-1; D might be TRBD2 (5 bases). Germline values: CDR1 SGHRS, CDR2 YFSETQ. Trimming removed 0 bases at V and 0 bases at J, with 7 bases between. CDR3 length equals 15 residues. For the CDR3, the DNA is TGCGCCAGCAGCTTGGGAGCGGCCTCCTACAATGAGCAGTTCTTC. Protein sequence: CASSLGAASYNEQFF.

The V and J genes are TRBV18 and TRBJ1-3, with TRBD1 matching over 8 bases. The CDR3 extends over 16 amino acids. V lost 0 bases to trimming and J lost 0 bases; unmatched junction nucleotides: 1. From germline, CDR1 is KGHSH and CDR2 LQKENI. As DNA, the CDR3 is TGTGCCAGCTCACCACCGGACAGGGTCTCTGGAAACACCATATATTTT. It translates to CASSPPDRVSGNTIYF.

The chain uses TRBV5-1 and TRBJ1-1, with a weak D call TRBD1 (5 bases). The CDR3 has 16 residues. Deletions cut 3 bases from V and 3 bases from J, with 18 bases between. The germline gives CDR1 SGHRS, CDR2 YFSETQ. This CDR3 is CASSSTVGGWDTEAFF. Here the CDR3 DNA reads TGCGCCAGCAGCTCCACCGTCGGGGGGTGGGACACTGAAGCTTTCTTT. The complete variable domain, with remaining parts taken from reference TRBV5-1 and TRBJ1-1, reads KAGVTQTPRYLIKTRGQQVTLSCSPISGHRSVSWYQQTPGQGLQFLFEYFSETQRNKGNFPGRFSGRQFSNSRSEMNVSTLELGDSALYLCASSSTVGGWDTEAFFGQGTRLTVV.

J is TRBJ1-1 and V is TRBV5-1; possible D gene TRBD1, 6 bases. Between the trimmed V and J ends, which lost 4 bases and 2 bases, there was a span of 24 bases. Germline V CDR1 and CDR2: SGHRS, YFSETQ. CDR3 length equals 18 residues. The CDR3 sequence: CASSPTGGAGPLNTEAFF. The CDR3 bases are TGCGCCAGCAGCCCCACGGGGGGGGCCGGTCCGTTAAACACTGAAGCTTTCTTT.

This chain connects TRBV19 to TRBJ1-4; D remains ambiguous. The CDR3 totals 15 residues. Trimming stripped 8 bases from V and 4 bases from J, with 17 bases between. Germline CDR1 and CDR2: LNHDA and SQIVND (reference sequence). CDR3 bases: TGTGCCAGTCTTGACCGACGGACTGTTAATGAAAAACTGTTTTTT. Protein product: CASLDRRTVNEKLFF.

This clone was seen more than once but under ten times. The chain uses TRBV5-1 and TRBJ1-5; D is unclear. CDR3 length equals 14 residues. V dropped 4 bases and J dropped 3 bases, with 11 bases sitting between them. Germline V gives CDR1 SGHRS, CDR2 YFSETQ. This chain's CDR3 is CASSQDGINQPQHF. CDR3 nucleotide sequence: TGCGCCAGCAGCCAGGACGGGATCAATCAGCCCCAGCATTTT.

This chain links TRBV4-2 with TRBJ1-4; possibly TRBD1 for D (6 bases). This CDR3 spans 16 amino acids. Trimming stripped 4 bases from V and 3 bases from J, with 15 bases between. Germline V gene sequence: CDR1 LGHNA, CDR2 YNFKEQ. CDR3 sequence: CASSLGGQYSNEKLFF. The CDR3 nucleotides read TGTGCCAGCAGCCTCGGCGGACAGTACTCTAATGAAAAACTGTTTTTT.

The V gene is TRBV19, the J gene TRBJ1-1; the D gene is possibly TRBD1 (6 bases). The CDR3 extends over 18 amino acids. Germline CDR1 reads LNHDA; CDR2 reads SQIVND (reference sequence). The V and J ends lost 3 bases and 1 base respectively, with 21 bases between them. CDR3 sequence: CASSIGALGRGQNTEAFF. The CDR3 DNA reads as TGTGCCAGTAGTATTGGGGCCCTGGGCAGGGGCCAGAACACTGAAGCTTTCTTT.